This is a list of T cell receptor beta chains from one sample in a study of blood T cells in healthy people across ages. In TCRdb, the 5' RACE reads were re-called with MiXCR into one record per CDR3 protein. The sample includes around 1,500,000 distinct CDR3 sequences, 25% to 30% of them seen just once. Source material: blood. These receptor sequences come from a woman aged 25 to 39 in good health. Each CDR3 is given with its conserved first and last residue. D genes are given only for firm matches. Clone size is not always given. Where it is, it says once, few, many or a class for expanded clones.

D gene: TRBD1
V gene: TRBV5-1
clone size: few
CDR3 length: 14
J gene: TRBJ2-3
CDR3 protein: CASSLVDRADTQYF
CDR3 DNA: TGCGCCAGCAGCTTGGTCGACAGGGCAGATACGCAGTATTTT

D gene: TRBD1
V gene: TRBV20-1
clone size: .
CDR3 length: 16
J gene: TRBJ2-3
CDR3 protein: CSAQSPGQGYTDTQYF
CDR3 DNA: TGCAGTGCTCAAAGCCCGGGACAGGGATATACAGATACGCAGTATTTT

D gene: TRBD1
V gene: TRBV14
clone size: once
CDR3 length: 17
J gene: TRBJ1-1
CDR3 protein: CAGSPLGDRGRNTEAFF
CDR3 DNA: TGTGCCGGCAGCCCCTTGGGGGACAGGGGCAGGAACACTGAAGCTTTCTTT

D gene: .
V gene: TRBV11-2
clone size: .
CDR3 length: 16
J gene: TRBJ2-5
CDR3 protein: CASNFGSENNGETQYF
CDR3 DNA: TGTGCCAGCAACTTCGGCAGCGAGAATAACGGGGAGACCCAGTACTTC

D gene: .
V gene: TRBV12-3/TRBV12-4
clone size: .
CDR3 length: 12
J gene: TRBJ2-1
CDR3 protein: CASSADVGEEFF
CDR3 DNA: TGTGCCAGCAGTGCAGACGTGGGAGAGGAGTTCTTC

D gene: .
V gene: TRBV12-3/TRBV12-4
clone size: .
CDR3 length: 13
J gene: TRBJ2-2
CDR3 protein: CASSKSVPGELFF
CDR3 DNA: TGTGCCAGCAGTAAGAGCGTCCCCGGGGAGCTGTTTTTT

D gene: .
V gene: TRBV19
clone size: few
CDR3 length: 14
J gene: TRBJ2-1
CDR3 protein: CASSRNGEENEQFF
CDR3 DNA: TGTGCCAGTAGTAGAAACGGGGAGGAGAATGAGCAGTTCTTC

D gene: .
V gene: TRBV12-3/TRBV12-4
clone size: .
CDR3 length: 14
J gene: TRBJ2-1
CDR3 protein: CASSFASLINEQFF
CDR3 DNA: TGTGCCAGCAGTTTTGCCAGCCTAATCAATGAGCAGTTCTTC

D gene: .
V gene: TRBV20-1
clone size: .
CDR3 length: 11
J gene: TRBJ2-7
CDR3 protein: CSATTLWEQYF
CDR3 DNA: TGCAGTGCTACGACCCTTTGGGAGCAGTACTTC

D gene: .
V gene: TRBV5-6
clone size: few
CDR3 length: 14
J gene: TRBJ1-2
CDR3 protein: CASSSGARHYGYTF
CDR3 DNA: TGTGCCAGCAGCTCGGGGGCGCGGCACTATGGCTACACCTTC

D gene: .
V gene: TRBV28
clone size: .
CDR3 length: 11
J gene: TRBJ1-6
CDR3 protein: CASSFKKTLHF
CDR3 DNA: TGTGCCAGCAGTTTCAAGAAAACCCTCCACTTT

D gene: TRBD2
V gene: TRBV20-1
clone size: .
CDR3 length: 13
J gene: TRBJ2-7
CDR3 protein: CSASAGLAYEQYF
CDR3 DNA: TGCAGTGCCAGCGCCGGACTAGCCTACGAGCAGTACTTC

D gene: TRBD2
V gene: TRBV20-1
clone size: many
CDR3 length: 11
J gene: TRBJ2-1
CDR3 protein: CSASGRNEQFF
CDR3 DNA: TGCAGTGCTAGCGGGAGGAATGAGCAGTTCTTC

D gene: .
V gene: TRBV20-1
clone size: few
CDR3 length: 13
J gene: TRBJ2-5
CDR3 protein: CSARYGNEETQYF
CDR3 DNA: TGCAGTGCTAGGTACGGGAACGAGGAGACCCAGTACTTC

D gene: TRBD2
V gene: TRBV7-9
clone size: .
CDR3 length: 17
J gene: TRBJ2-1
CDR3 protein: CASSPPGLAGVSREQFF
CDR3 DNA: TGTGCCAGCAGCCCTCCGGGACTAGCGGGAGTCTCTCGTGAGCAGTTCTTC

D gene: .
V gene: TRBV29-1
clone size: once
CDR3 length: 13
J gene: TRBJ2-3
CDR3 protein: CSVETDPTDTQYF
CDR3 DNA: TGCAGCGTTGAAACGGACCCCACAGATACGCAGTATTTT

D gene: TRBD2
V gene: TRBV6-1
clone size: few
CDR3 length: 15
J gene: TRBJ2-7
CDR3 protein: CASSRLAGASYEQYF
CDR3 DNA: TGTGCCAGCAGCCGACTAGCGGGAGCCTCCTACGAGCAGTACTTC

D gene: .
V gene: TRBV15
clone size: .
CDR3 length: 16
J gene: TRBJ1-5
CDR3 protein: CATSRVIRVGNQPQHF
CDR3 DNA: TGTGCCACCAGCAGAGTAATACGGGTGGGCAATCAGCCCCAGCATTTT

D gene: .
V gene: TRBV28
clone size: .
CDR3 length: 17
J gene: TRBJ2-7
CDR3 protein: CTSSLSPGQMGSYEQYF
CDR3 DNA: TGTACCAGCAGTTTATCCCCAGGACAAATGGGTTCCTACGAGCAGTACTTC

D gene: .
V gene: TRBV29-1
clone size: many
CDR3 length: 13
J gene: TRBJ2-7
CDR3 protein: CSVATGAAYEQYF
CDR3 DNA: TGCAGCGTTGCGACAGGAGCGGCCTACGAGCAGTACTTC

D gene: .
V gene: TRBV29-1
clone size: few
CDR3 length: 14
J gene: TRBJ2-6
CDR3 protein: CSVESVPGANVLTF
CDR3 DNA: TGCAGCGTCGAGAGCGTCCCTGGGGCCAACGTCCTGACTTTC

D gene: TRBD2
V gene: TRBV7-9
clone size: .
CDR3 length: 19
J gene: TRBJ2-3
CDR3 protein: CASSEGTSWRVFSTDTQYF
CDR3 DNA: TGTGCCAGCAGCGAAGGGACTAGCTGGAGAGTGTTTAGCACAGATACGCAGTATTTT